These T cell receptor beta chains were read from a single sample in a study. MiXCR, applied by TCRdb to the 5' RACE reads, yields one record per CDR3 protein. The table lists 5,000 or so distinct CDR3 sequences, just over 70% of them singletons, with 3% to 4% in the top ten. Input material: naive CD4+ T cells sorted from blood. The receptors shown here come from a female donor with breast cancer. Both conserved end residues are part of each CDR3. Fields, in order: J gene, clone size, CDR3 length, V gene, D gene, CDR3 protein, CDR3 DNA. A D gene is named only where the DNA matches it firmly. Rows give clone size only sometimes, using once, few, many, or a class for an expanded clone.

J: TRBJ2-3
size: .
length: 16
V: TRBV5-1
D: TRBD2
CDR3: CASSLSTGGPVDTQYF
DNA: TGCGCCAGCAGCTTGTCAACGGGGGGGCCAGTGGATACGCAGTATTTT

J: TRBJ1-5
size: .
length: 14
V: TRBV7-8
D: TRBD1
CDR3: CASSLSTGFQPQHF
DNA: TGTGCCAGCAGCTTATCGACAGGGTTTCAGCCCCAGCATTTT

J: TRBJ2-3
size: .
length: 17
V: TRBV24-1
D: .
CDR3: CATSDPSPRRGTDTQYF
DNA: TGTGCCACCAGTGATCCTTCACCCAGGCGGGGCACAGATACGCAGTATTTT

J: TRBJ1-5
size: .
length: 19
V: TRBV12-2
D: .
CDR3: CASRLPSGLPGGSNQPQHF
DNA: TGTGCAAGTCGCTTACCCTCGGGACTACCCGGCGGGAGCAATCAGCCCCAGCATTTT

J: TRBJ1-1
size: .
length: 12
V: TRBV7-9
D: TRBD1
CDR3: CASSFPDRGAFF
DNA: TGTGCCAGCAGCTTTCCCGACAGGGGAGCTTTCTTT

J: TRBJ1-5
size: .
length: 16
V: TRBV10-3
D: .
CDR3: CAISDLSDGSNQPQHF
DNA: TGTGCCATCAGTGATCTCAGCGACGGTAGCAATCAGCCCCAGCATTTT

J: TRBJ1-5
size: .
length: 16
V: TRBV12-3/TRBV12-4
D: TRBD1
CDR3: CASRWTGGRGNQPQHF
DNA: TGTGCCAGCCGTTGGACAGGGGGACGAGGCAATCAGCCCCAGCATTTT

J: TRBJ2-7
size: .
length: 13
V: TRBV7-2
D: .
CDR3: CASSFRDNYEQYF
DNA: TGTGCCAGCAGCTTCAGAGATAACTACGAGCAGTACTTC

J: TRBJ1-2
size: .
length: 14
V: TRBV5-6
D: TRBD1
CDR3: CASSSPDRGYGYTF
DNA: TGTGCCAGCAGCTCGCCAGACAGGGGTTATGGCTACACCTTC

J: TRBJ1-2
size: .
length: 13
V: TRBV12-3/TRBV12-4
D: .
CDR3: CASSLSVGYGYTF
DNA: TGTGCCAGCAGTTTATCGGTGGGCTATGGCTACACCTTC

J: TRBJ2-1
size: few
length: 13
V: TRBV7-2
D: .
CDR3: CASSSVGGGEQFF
DNA: TGTGCCAGCAGCTCTGTCGGGGGTGGTGAGCAGTTCTTC

J: TRBJ2-1
size: few
length: 12
V: TRBV7-6
D: .
CDR3: CASSFGEREQFF
DNA: TGTGCCAGCAGCTTCGGGGAGCGGGAGCAGTTCTTC

J: TRBJ1-5
size: .
length: 12
V: TRBV10-2
D: .
CDR3: CASSNSNQPQHF
DNA: TGCGCCAGCAGCAATAGCAATCAGCCCCAGCATTTT

J: TRBJ1-1
size: .
length: 15
V: TRBV6-5
D: TRBD1
CDR3: CASSYRQGGNTEAFF
DNA: TGTGCCAGCAGTTACAGACAGGGTGGGAACACTGAAGCTTTCTTT

J: TRBJ1-6
size: .
length: 14
V: TRBV7-8
D: .
CDR3: CASGPGTGNSPLHF
DNA: TGTGCCAGCGGGCCCGGGACTGGGAATTCACCCCTCCACTTT

J: TRBJ1-1
size: .
length: 13
V: TRBV20-1
D: TRBD1
CDR3: CSAQGQLGTEAFF
DNA: TGCAGTGCTCAGGGACAGTTGGGCACTGAAGCTTTCTTT

J: TRBJ2-7
size: .
length: 12
V: TRBV4-2
D: .
CDR3: CASSLTVYEQYF
DNA: TGTGCCAGCAGCTTAACGGTTTACGAGCAGTACTTC

J: TRBJ1-2
size: few
length: 15
V: TRBV7-2
D: .
CDR3: CASSLGQGQWYGYTF
DNA: TGTGCCAGCAGCTTGGGGCAGGGCCAATGGTATGGCTACACCTTC